The T cell receptor beta chain described here comes from a study of blood T cell repertoires in COVID-19. Study-level background: Material from acute and convalescent COVID-19 was sourced from the United States, Italy and Spain.

Libraries were prepared by immunoSEQ multiplex PCR; TCRdb keeps only in-frame clonotypes and omits some of them. Of fewer than 350,000 clones in the sample, around 90% were seen once. V shed 10 bases and J 0 bases; nucleotides not matched to a gene: 5. The CDR3 sequence is 13 residues long. Germline CDR1 SNHLY, CDR2 FYNNEI. The sample comprised PBMCs or T cells enriched from blood (not recorded which). V gene TRBV2 combines with J gene TRBJ2-7, with 8 bases lining up with TRBD1. This TCR derives from a man between 35 and 55 years old who had been exposed to COVID-19. CDR3 in amino acids: CATLDRVSYEQYF. The DNA of the CDR3 is TGTGCCACTTTGGACAGGGTCTCCTACGAGCAGTACTTC.